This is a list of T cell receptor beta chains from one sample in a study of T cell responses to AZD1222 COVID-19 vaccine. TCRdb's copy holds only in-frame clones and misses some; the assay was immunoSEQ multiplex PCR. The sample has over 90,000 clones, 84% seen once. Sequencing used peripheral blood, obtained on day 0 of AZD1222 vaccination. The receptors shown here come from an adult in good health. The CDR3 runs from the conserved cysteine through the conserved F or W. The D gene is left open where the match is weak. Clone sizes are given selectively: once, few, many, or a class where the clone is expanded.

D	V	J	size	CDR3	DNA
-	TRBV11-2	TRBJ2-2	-	CASSFSQGMDGELFF	TGTGCCAGCAGCTTTAGCCAGGGTATGGACGGGGAGCTGTTTTTT
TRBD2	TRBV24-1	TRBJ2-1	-	CATSDAGLAGGREQFF	TGTGCCACCAGTGATGCGGGACTAGCGGGGGGCCGGGAGCAGTTCTTC
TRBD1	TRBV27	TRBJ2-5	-	CASSAGQGVQETQYF	TGTGCCAGCAGTGCCGGACAGGGGGTCCAAGAGACCCAGTACTTC
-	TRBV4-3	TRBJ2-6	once	CASSLSIRGATGANVLTF	TGCGCCAGCAGCCTCTCCATCCGGGGGGCGACAGGGGCCAACGTCCTGACTTTC
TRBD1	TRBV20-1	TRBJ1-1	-	CSASEPGGNTEAFF	TGCAGTGCTAGTGAGCCAGGGGGGAACACTGAAGCTTTCTTT
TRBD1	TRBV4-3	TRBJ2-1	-	CASSQDSGGQAIF	TGCGCCAGCAGCCAAGATAGTGGGGGACAGGCGATCTTC
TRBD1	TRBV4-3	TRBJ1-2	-	CASSRDRGYYGYTF	TGCGCCAGCAGCCGGGACAGGGGGTACTATGGCTACACCTTC
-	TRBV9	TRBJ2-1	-	CASSVGLAFSYNEQFF	TGTGCCAGCAGCGTAGGTCTAGCTTTTTCCTACAATGAGCAGTTCTTC
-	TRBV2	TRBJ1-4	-	CASNSQGVTEKLFF	TGTGCCAGCAATTCCCAGGGAGTAACTGAAAAACTGTTTTTT
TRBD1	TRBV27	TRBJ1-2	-	CASSGVYRGERGYTF	TGTGCCAGCAGTGGAGTATACAGGGGTGAAAGGGGCTACACCTTC
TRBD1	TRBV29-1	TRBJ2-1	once	CSADRGPIEQFF	TGCAGCGCTGACAGGGGTCCTATTGAGCAGTTCTTC
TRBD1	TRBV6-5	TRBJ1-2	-	CASSYTYRGGGYTF	TGTGCCAGCAGTTACACATACAGGGGTGGAGGCTACACCTTC
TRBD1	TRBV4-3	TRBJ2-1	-	CASSQSGQDNEQFF	TGCGCCAGCAGCCAATCGGGACAGGACAATGAGCAGTTCTTC
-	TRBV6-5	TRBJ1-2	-	CASRRDSLYGYTF	TGTGCCAGCAGACGAGACAGCCTCTATGGCTACACCTTC
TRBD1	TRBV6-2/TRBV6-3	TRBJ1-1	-	CASSPHRGNTEAFF	TGTGCCAGCAGTCCCCACAGGGGCAACACTGAAGCTTTCTTT
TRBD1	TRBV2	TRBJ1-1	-	CASSMGQMNTEAFF	TGTGCCAGCAGTATGGGACAGATGAACACTGAAGCTTTCTTT
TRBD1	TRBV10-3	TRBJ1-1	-	CAISEDRGREDSHTEAFF	TGTGCCATCAGTGAGGACAGGGGGCGCGAAGATTCCCACACTGAAGCTTTCTTT